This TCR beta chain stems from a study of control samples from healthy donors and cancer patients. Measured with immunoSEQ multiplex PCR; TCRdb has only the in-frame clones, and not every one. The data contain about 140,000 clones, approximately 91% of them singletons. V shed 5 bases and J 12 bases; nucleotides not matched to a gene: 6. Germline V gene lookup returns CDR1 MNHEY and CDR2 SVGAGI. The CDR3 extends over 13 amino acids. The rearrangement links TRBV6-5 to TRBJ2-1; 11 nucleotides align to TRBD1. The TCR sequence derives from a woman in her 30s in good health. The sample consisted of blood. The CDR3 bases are TGTGCCAGCAGTAACGAGGGACAGGGGGGGCAGTTCTTC. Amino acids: CASSNEGQGGQFF.